This TCR beta chain was recovered during a study of shared clonotypes between healthy human individuals. Whole-study findings and limits: Sequencing depth was predicted to influence how clonotypes are shared among donors.

Comment on this clone: As yet, its antigen is unknown. Other DNA sequences in this specimen translate into the identical CDR3.

Clones were read by immunoSEQ multiplex PCR, and TCRdb kept only the in-frame ones, dropping some. The table has millions of clones, approximately 90% seen once. The clonotype was recovered from a man younger than 35 in good health. The sequenced material came from naive CD4+ T cells sorted from blood. Specified subset: CD45RA+ positively selected.

CDR3: CASSPGAQNTEAFF. The CDR3 bases are TGTGCCAGCTCGCCCGGGGCACAGAACACTGAAGCTTTCTTT. The V and J genes are TRBV18 and TRBJ1-1, with D possibly TRBD1 on 5 matching bases. This CDR3 has 14 residues. The V gene lost 6 bases and the J gene lost 1 base, with 12 bases spanning the gap. From germline, CDR1 is KGHSH and CDR2 LQKENI.